One TCR beta chain is described in this entry. Trimming cost V 5 bases and J 7 bases, with 11 bases left between them. CDR3 length equals 12 residues. The V gene's germline CDR1 is MNHEY and CDR2 SVGAGI. This sample was taken from a study of T cell responses to AZD1222 COVID-19 vaccine. Measured with immunoSEQ multiplex PCR; TCRdb has only the in-frame clones, and not every one. The sample has some 180,000 clones, 91% seen once. This TCR was recovered from an adult who received the AZD1222 COVID-19 vaccine. Sample: peripheral blood, taken 28 days after the second AZD1222 dose. V gene TRBV6-5 combines with J gene TRBJ1-2; D unresolved. CDR3 coding DNA: TGTGCCAGCAGTACTCTCACCGTTGGCTACACCTTC. Encoded protein: CASSTLTVGYTF.